One and the same sample provided the 19 T cell receptor beta chains below, sequenced in a study of T cell repertoires in cytomegalovirus infection. TCRdb independently ran MiXCR on the reads; one entry per CDR3 protein. The table records some 280,000 distinct CDR3 sequences, about an eighth of them present only once. Material: PBMCs. All receptors derive from a human donor in good health (CMV status not recorded). Some clones in this sample may be carry-over from other donors' samples.

This clonotype was seen repeatedly, ten times or more. V is TRBV20-1 and J is TRBJ2-5; D not certain. CDR1 is DFQATT, CDR2 SNEGSKA, per germline (reference sequence). V was cut by 6 bases and J by 0 bases, with 17 bases left in between. The CDR3 totals 15 residues. CDR3 bases: TGCAGTGCCAGACCCCTAAACCTTAACCAAGAGACCCAGTACTTC. It codes for CSARPLNLNQETQYF.

This clonotype was seen at least ten times. The genes are TRBV7-2 and TRBJ1-5; D is unclear. Trimming pared 3 bases from V and 6 bases from J, leaving 21 bases between. The CDR3 sequence is 17 residues long. Germline V gives CDR1 SGHTA, CDR2 FQGNSA. CDR3: CASSFESQNFWGQPQHF. CDR3 in DNA: TGTGCCAGCAGCTTTGAGAGCCAGAATTTTTGGGGTCAGCCCCAGCATTTT. Based on the CDR3 plus reference TRBV7-2 and TRBJ1-5, the full variable domain is GAGVSQSPSNKVTEKGKDVELRCDPISGHTALYWYRQSLGQGLEFLIYFQGNSAPDKSGLPSDRFSAERTGGSVSTLTIQRTQQEDSAVYLCASSFESQNFWGQPQHFGDGTRLSIL.

The rearrangement uses TRBV29-1 and TRBJ2-7, with 11 bases lining up with TRBD1. V trimming: 3 bases; J trimming: 3 bases; junction bases outside the gene matches: 1. The CDR3 loop spans 13 amino acids. CDR1 and CDR2 (germline): SQVTM, ANQGSEA. The chain's CDR3 is CSVDGTGGYEQYF. The DNA for the CDR3 is TGCAGCGTTGATGGGACAGGGGGCTACGAGCAGTACTTC.

Only one count was recorded for this clonotype. Germline is not matched at one junction end, which may reflect a read error. The chain uses TRBV11-2 and TRBJ2-1; 9 positions agree with TRBD2. The CDR3 totals 15 residues. The germline V gene has CDR1 SGHAT and CDR2 FQNNGV. The CDR3, as DNA: TGTGCCAACAGCCCAGGAGGGAGCGGGAGGACTGAGCAGTTCTTC. Amino acids: CANSPGGSGRTEQFF.

The rearrangement joins TRBV29-1 to TRBJ1-5, with D possibly TRBD1 on 5 matching bases. This CDR3 spans 11 amino acids. V shed 6 bases and J shed 7 bases, with 10 bases lying between them. Per the germline V gene, CDR1 is SQVTM and CDR2 is ANQGSEA. CDR3 in DNA: TGCAGCGTCCTAAGGGGCCAGCCCCAGCATTTT. Translation gives CSVLRGQPQHF.

The table lists this clonotype with many counts. This sequence joins TRBV7-6 and TRBJ2-7; 7 bases line up with TRBD2. The CDR3 totals 17 residues. After removal of 1 base from V and 3 bases from J, the junction contained 12 bases not matched to a gene. Germline CDR1 and CDR2: SGHVS and FNYEAQ. In DNA form, the CDR3 reads TGTGCCAGCAGCTTAGTACCCCCGGGAGGCGGGAACTACGAGCAGTACTTC. Its protein product is CASSLVPPGGGNYEQYF.

V is TRBV12-5 and J is TRBJ2-2; D is possibly TRBD1 (6 bases). Trimming cost V 6 bases and J 5 bases, with 13 bases left between them. The CDR3 is made up of 14 amino acids. The germline CDR1 and CDR2 sequences are LGHNT and FRNRAP. The CDR3 region is CASGRQEFTGELFF. CDR3 bases: TGTGCTAGTGGAAGACAGGAGTTTACCGGGGAGCTGTTTTTT.

This chain links TRBV7-9 with TRBJ1-5; a weak D match, TRBD1 (6 bases). The CDR3 is made up of 14 amino acids. The germline V gene has CDR1 SEHNR and CDR2 FQNEAQ (reference sequence). V lost 5 bases, J lost 3 bases, and 11 bases lay in between. CDR3 region: CASSLDRPNQPQHF. CDR3 nucleotides: TGTGCCAGCAGCCTAGACAGGCCCAATCAGCCCCAGCATTTT. Supplemented by reference TRBV7-9 and TRBJ1-5, the full variable domain reads DTGVSQNPRHKITKRGQNVTFRCDPISEHNRLYWYRQTLGQGPEFLTYFQNEAQLEKSRLLSDRFSAERPKGSFSTLEIQRTEQGDSAMYLCASSLDRPNQPQHFGDGTRLSIL.

This clonotype showed up many times. The chain has TRBV7-2 and TRBJ2-3; D unclear. V lost 4 bases and J 3 bases, leaving 14 bases between the germline ends. Germline CDR1 and CDR2: SGHTA and FQGNSA. This CDR3 is 15 amino acids long. This CDR3 is CASSSSPTATDTQYF. The CDR3 bases are TGTGCCAGCAGCTCAAGCCCCACAGCAACAGATACGCAGTATTTT.

This chain links TRBV10-3 with TRBJ2-2; 12 bases fit TRBD2. The CDR3 extends over 17 amino acids. V trimming: 10 bases; J trimming: 5 bases; junction bases outside the gene matches: 14. Germline assignment: CDR1 ENHRY and CDR2 SYGVKD. CDR3 in amino acids: CATRLAGALPPTGELFF. The CDR3 DNA is TGTGCCACCCGACTAGCGGGAGCTCTACCACCGACCGGGGAGCTGTTTTTT.

This clonotype was recorded many times. The genes are TRBV6-6 and TRBJ2-7; D might be TRBD1 (6 bases). The germline gives CDR1 MNHNY, CDR2 SVGAGI (reference sequence). The length of the CDR3 is 13 residues. Trimming left V 2 bases short and J 1 base short, with 6 bases between. CDR3 nucleotide sequence: TGTGCCAGCAGTTACCAGGGGTCCTACGAGCAGTACTTC. Translating gives CASSYQGSYEQYF.

This clonotype was counted only a few times. This chain links TRBV18 with TRBJ2-1, with 7 nucleotides matching TRBD2. Germline CDR1 is KGHSH and CDR2 is LQKENI. J lost 3 bases, V lost 3 bases, and 5 bases had no gene match. The CDR3 runs 15 residues. As DNA, the CDR3 is TGTGCCAGCTCACCCCCCGGGACTAACTACAATGAGCAGTTCTTC. Its protein is CASSPPGTNYNEQFF.

This clonotype was recorded at least ten times. J is TRBJ2-5 and V is TRBV7-2, with 11 bases matching TRBD1. The V gene end was trimmed by 4 bases and the J gene end by 8 bases; junction bases not matched to a gene: 12. This CDR3 has 16 amino acids. CDR1 SGHTA and CDR2 FQGNSA come from the germline V gene. The chain's CDR3 is CASSYGGDRGWGTQYF. The DNA of the CDR3 is TGTGCCAGCAGCTATGGTGGGGACAGGGGGTGGGGAACCCAGTACTTC.

This clonotype showed up many times. J is TRBJ1-5 and V is TRBV2, with D hard to call. The CDR3 contains 11 residues. Germline-derived CDR1 and CDR2 are SNHLY and FYNNEI. Trimming pared 6 bases from V and 5 bases from J, leaving 5 bases between. The CDR3 nucleotides are TGTGCCAGCAGCGGCTATCAGCCCCAGCATTTT. Its translation: CASSGYQPQHF.

This clonotype was found many times. This sequence joins TRBV20-1 and TRBJ2-7; 7 positions agree with TRBD1. The germline gives CDR1 DFQATT, CDR2 SNEGSKA (reference sequence). Trimming at V came to 6 bases and at J to 0 bases, leaving 8 bases not matched to a gene. This CDR3 is built from 14 residues. This CDR3 reads CSALTGESSYEQYF. The CDR3 DNA is TGCAGTGCCCTCACAGGGGAGAGCTCCTACGAGCAGTACTTC.

This clonotype has at least ten counts. The rearrangement uses TRBV7-2 and TRBJ1-6, with D unresolved. CDR1 is SGHTA, CDR2 FQGNSA, per germline. The CDR3 sequence is 11 residues long. V was cut by 5 bases and J by 14 bases, with 10 bases left in between. This chain's CDR3 is CASSRGLSLHF. CDR3 sequence (DNA): TGTGCCAGCAGCCGAGGACTATCCCTCCACTTT.

This clonotype was detected ten times or more. CDR3 protein: CASSFLGTNTDTQYF. The CDR3 nucleotides are TGTGCCAGCAGCTTCCTCGGGACTAACACAGATACGCAGTATTTT. The chain uses TRBV7-2 and TRBJ2-3; 7 bases match TRBD2. This CDR3 region has 15 residues. Germline V gene data show CDR1 as SGHTA and CDR2 as FQGNSA. V dropped 3 bases and J dropped 2; count of bases not matched to a gene: 5.

This clonotype occurred many times. As DNA, the CDR3 is TGCAGCGTTGGGTTGGGACACTCTGGAAACACCATATATTTT. Its protein product is CSVGLGHSGNTIYF. The V gene is TRBV29-1, the J gene TRBJ1-3, with D perhaps TRBD1 (6 bases). Germline loops: CDR1 SQVTM, CDR2 ANQGSEA. The CDR3 totals 14 residues. Trimming cost V 4 bases and J 0 bases, with 10 bases left between them.

This clonotype showed up many times. The gene calls are TRBV7-8 and TRBJ1-5; D gene ambiguous. The V gene lost 1 base and the J gene lost 11 bases, with 12 bases spanning the gap. The germline gives CDR1 SGHVS, CDR2 FQNEAQ. This CDR3 contains 13 residues. CDR3 bases: TGTGCCAGCAGCTTAGTAGCCGGCGATTCCCAGCATTTT. It translates to CASSLVAGDSQHF.